This T cell receptor beta chain was identified during a study of CD8 T cells in ankylosing spondylitis. Overall study results and limits: Certain motif variants had earlier been reported in reactive arthritis synovial fluid and blood. CD8+ cells made up the disease-linked clones, which were relatively rare in peripheral blood. Blood of patients with ankylosing spondylitis appeared to be characterized by a TCR beta motif of 8 or 9 highly homologous variants.

The CDR3 runs 15 residues. CDR1 and CDR2 (germline): GTSNPN, SVGIG (reference sequence). Trimming left V 2 bases short and J 5 bases short, with 16 bases between. In making TCR beta libraries, quantitative 5'-RACE with molecular barcodes was used. MiXCR, applied by TCRdb to the 5' RACE reads, yields one record per CDR3 protein. This sample has hundreds of thousands of distinct CDR3 sequences, with 12% found just once. Concerning this clonotype: Its target is not known.

This TCR was sampled from a male donor with ankylosing spondylitis. The chain recombines TRBV30 with TRBJ2-1; maybe TRBD2 (6 bases). Sequencing was performed on blood, either unsorted or a sorted T cell fraction (not recorded which). The CDR3 DNA reads TGTGCCTGGAGTCAGTACGGAGGGCCCCACAATGAGCAGTTCTTC. This gives the protein CAWSQYGGPHNEQFF. The whole variable domain, remainder taken from reference TRBV30 and TRBJ2-1, is SQTIHQWPATLVQPVGSPLSLECTVEGTSNPNLYWYRQAAGRGLQLLFYSVGIGQISSEVPQNLSASRPQDRQFILSSKKLLLSDSGFYLCAWSQYGGPHNEQFFGPGTRLTVL.